Listed here are 14 T cell receptor beta chains from one sample, sequenced in a study of blood T cells in healthy people across ages. Then a second PCR, running about 7 to 11 cycles, was carried out with a sample-barcoded 5' primer and a J-beta primer mix. TCRdb reanalysed the 5' RACE reads using MiXCR and keeps one entry per CDR3 protein. The data contain some 640,000 distinct CDR3 sequences, 45% to 50% of them seen just once; the ten biggest clones take up under 35%. The specimen sequenced was blood. All receptors come from a woman aged 60-75 years in good health.

The gene calls are TRBV20-1 and TRBJ2-4; 9 bases map to TRBD2. The J call could be wrong; TRBJ2-5 is a better fit for the DNA end. CDR1 is DFQATT, CDR2 SNEGSKA, per germline (reference sequence). The CDR3 extends over 15 amino acids. Here the CDR3 reads CSARVVSGRGETQYF. CDR3 sequence (DNA): TGCAGTGCTAGAGTAGTTAGCGGGAGAGGCGAGACCCAGTACTTC.

The chain recombines TRBV28 with TRBJ2-3; TRBD1 or TRBD2 may be the D gene (5 bases each). From germline, CDR1 is MDHEN and CDR2 SYDVKM. V lost 2 bases and J 0 bases, leaving 15 bases between the germline ends. This CDR3 spans 17 amino acids. The CDR3 nucleotides are TGTGCCAGCAGTTTACCTTCGTGGGGGTCTAGCACAGATACGCAGTATTTT. Translation gives CASSLPSWGSSTDTQYF.

This chain's CDR3 is CSARAPSGTPSTDTQYF. As DNA, the CDR3 is TGCAGTGCTAGGGCCCCTAGCGGGACCCCGAGCACAGATACGCAGTATTTT. This rearrangement joins TRBV20-1 to TRBJ2-3, with 9 bases lining up with TRBD2. There are 17 residues in the CDR3. With V trimmed by 3 bases and J by 0 bases, 10 bases remained unmatched. Germline CDR1 DFQATT, CDR2 SNEGSKA (reference sequence).

This clonotype was found once. J is TRBJ2-3 and V is TRBV5-1, with TRBD2 as a possible D gene (5 bases). CDR3 length: 13 amino acids. V lost 4 bases and J 3 bases, leaving 9 bases between the germline ends. Germline CDR1 SGHRS, CDR2 YFSETQ. The CDR3 DNA sequence: TGCGCCAGCAGCGGCGGACTGACAGATACGCAGTATTTT. Its protein product is CASSGGLTDTQYF.

This rearrangement joins TRBV28 to TRBJ2-2; D is perhaps TRBD1 (6 bases). The CDR3 totals 14 residues. Trimming removed 2 bases from V and 4 bases from J, with 8 bases in between. The germline V gene encodes CDR1 MDHEN and CDR2 SYDVKM. CDR3 in DNA: TGTGCCAGCAGTTTACCGGACAGCACCGGGGAGCTGTTTTTT. This sequence encodes CASSLPDSTGELFF.

This rearrangement joins TRBV7-2 to TRBJ2-5; D is unclear. Germline CDR1 and CDR2: SGHTA and FQGNSA. The CDR3 spans 15 residues. V was cut by 1 base and J by 2 bases, with 11 bases left in between. In nucleotides, the CDR3 is TGTGCCAGCAGCTTAGATGGGCAACGACAAGAGACCCAGTACTTC. Encoded protein: CASSLDGQRQETQYF. Full variable domain (outside the CDR3, taken from reference TRBV7-2 and TRBJ2-5): GAGVSQSPSNKVTEKGKDVELRCDPISGHTALYWYRQSLGQGLEFLIYFQGNSAPDKSGLPSDRFSAERTGGSVSTLTIQRTQQEDSAVYLCASSLDGQRQETQYFGPGTRLLVL.

This clonotype has a single count. One junction end does not reproduce the germline sequence, and a read error may be involved. The rearrangement joins TRBV15 to TRBJ1-1; D gene uncertain. The CDR3 runs to 17 residues. CDR1 is LNHNV and CDR2 is YYDKDF in the germline V gene (reference sequence). CDR3 nucleotide sequence: TGTGCCACCAACAGAGATTTTTTAGGAGGGCGGGCCACTGAAGCTTTCTTT. This gives the protein CATNRDFLGGRATEAFF.

The chain is built from TRBV24-1 and TRBJ2-1; D is unclear. V lost 2 bases, J lost 6 bases, and 10 bases lay in between. The CDR3 totals 14 residues. The germline gives CDR1 KGHDR, CDR2 SFDVKD. The CDR3 here is CATSDSPPFNEQFF. CDR3 nucleotides: TGTGCCACCAGTGATTCACCCCCTTTCAATGAGCAGTTCTTC.

The gene calls are TRBV13 and TRBJ2-1; 12 bases fit TRBD2. With V trimmed by 4 bases and J by 8 bases, 6 bases remained unmatched. This CDR3 spans 15 amino acids. Germline V gene lookup returns CDR1 PRHDT and CDR2 FYEKMQ (reference sequence). CDR3 DNA sequence: TGTGCCAGCAGCTGGAGACTAGCGGGAGTTCATGAGCAGTTCTTC. Translating it yields CASSWRLAGVHEQFF.

This clonotype showed up just a few times. This rearrangement joins TRBV6-5 to TRBJ2-3; the match to TRBD1 covers 8 bases. CDR1 is MNHEY, CDR2 SVGAGI, per germline. Trimming removed 5 bases from V and 5 bases from J; junction bases left unmatched: 6. The CDR3 length is 14 residues. CDR3 in DNA: TGTGCCAGCAGTACCAGGGGGCGCGAAGATACGCAGTATTTT. Its protein is CASSTRGREDTQYF.

Here the CDR3 DNA reads TGCGCCAGCAGCTTGACTCGCACTAATGAAAAACTGTTTTTT. Amino acid sequence: CASSLTRTNEKLFF. The chain is built from TRBV5-1 and TRBJ1-4; D gene unclear. Trimming removed 1 base from V and 2 bases from J, with 6 bases in between. CDR1 SGHRS and CDR2 YFSETQ come from the germline V gene. The CDR3 sequence is 14 residues long. Full variable domain (remainder filled in from reference TRBV5-1 and TRBJ1-4): KAGVTQTPRYLIKTRGQQVTLSCSPISGHRSVSWYQQTPGQGLQFLFEYFSETQRNKGNFPGRFSGRQFSNSRSEMNVSTLELGDSALYLCASSLTRTNEKLFFGSGTQLSVL.

The chain combines TRBV2 with TRBJ2-1, with 7 nucleotides matching TRBD1. The length of the CDR3 is 13 residues. Per germline, CDR1 SNHLY and CDR2 FYNNEI. The J segment lost 5 bases and the V segment lost 6 bases, leaving 4 bases of the junction unmatched. This chain's CDR3 is CASSRDRDNEQFF. CDR3 DNA: TGTGCCAGCAGCCGGGACAGAGACAATGAGCAGTTCTTC.

V usage is TRBV5-5 and J usage is TRBJ2-7; D remains unclear. The DNA matches TRBJ2-5 better at its end, which makes the J call doubtful. The CDR3 is 16 amino acids. The germline gives CDR1 SGHKS, CDR2 YYEKEE (reference sequence). As DNA, the CDR3 is TGTGCCAGCAGCTTGTCTACGGGCTTGGAAGCCGAGACCCAGTACTTC. Residues: CASSLSTGLEAETQYF.

In the case of this clonotype: Its ends do not fully match the called genes, so a read error is possible. The V gene is TRBV7-2, the J gene TRBJ2-3; tentative D call: TRBD1 (6 bases). The CDR3 spans 13 residues. Germline V gives CDR1 SGHTA, CDR2 FQGNSA. The CDR3 loop reads CVSSSQGIGTQYF. CDR3 nucleotides: TGTGTCAGCAGCTCTCAGGGGATCGGAACGCAGTATTTT.